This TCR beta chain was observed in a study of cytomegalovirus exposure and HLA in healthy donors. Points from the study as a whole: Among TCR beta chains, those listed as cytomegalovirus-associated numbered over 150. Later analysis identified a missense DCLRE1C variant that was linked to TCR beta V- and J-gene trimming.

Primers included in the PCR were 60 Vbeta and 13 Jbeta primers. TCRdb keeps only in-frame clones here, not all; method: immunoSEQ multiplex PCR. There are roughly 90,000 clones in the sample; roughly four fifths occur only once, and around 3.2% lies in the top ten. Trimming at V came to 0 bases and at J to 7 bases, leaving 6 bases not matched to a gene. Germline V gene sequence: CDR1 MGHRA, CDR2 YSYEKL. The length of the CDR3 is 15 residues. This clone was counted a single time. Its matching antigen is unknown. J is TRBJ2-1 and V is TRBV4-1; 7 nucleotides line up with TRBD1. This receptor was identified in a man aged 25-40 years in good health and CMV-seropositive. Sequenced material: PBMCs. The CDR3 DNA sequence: TGCGCCAGCAGCCAAGATCAGACAGGGTGGAATGAGCAGTTCTTC. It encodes CASSQDQTGWNEQFF.